This T cell receptor beta chain was captured by sequencing in a study of T-cell reconstitution after alpha-beta-depleted transplantation in children (TCRdb year 2016). In terms of the full investigation: Using TCR repertoire profiling, the study followed T-cell immune reconstitution in a quantitative way in children after TCRalphabeta/CD19-depleted allogeneic hematopoietic cell transplantation.

About this clonotype: The antigen this receptor binds is unknown. Per-base qualities were not stored, and no clone one base away is much larger.

The library was built by means of PCR. The sequencer was an Illumina HiSeq 2500. TCR libraries were prepared with molecular barcoding, using unique molecular identifiers to normalize TCRbeta repertoire quantification. Starting from the raw public reads, TCRdb applied fastp trimming at Q25, assembled clones with MiXCR and retained in-frame beta chains. Rows are combined by CDR3 protein, so each entry shows the most common genes and DNA. Here the sample has around 490,000 distinct CDR3 sequences; roughly 10% occur a single time. About 15% of the sample is taken by the ten largest. What the work shows at the level of the full study, not this receptor alone: The apparently early recovery of alphabetaT-cell counts about two months after transplant reportedly depended on only several hundred rapidly expanded clones that came from non-depleted graft cells. The frequencies of hyperexpanded clones fell over the following months, and after one year, T-cell counts and TCRbeta diversity were mostly attributed to newly produced T cells. The high TCRbeta diversity at day 60 in some patients was ascribed to recipient T cells and intrathymic progenitors that had survived conditioning.

V gives up 4 bases and J gives up 4 bases, and the segment between their germline ends measures 17 bases. From the cysteine through the phenylalanine, the CDR3 covers 15 amino acids. Of all the DNA, just the CDR3 is kept, 45 bases in frame from base 1. The germline V gene (reference sequence) specifies DFQATT as CDR1 and SNEGSKA as CDR2. This specimen's treatment or condition label, per the study, means: allogeneic hematopoietic cell transplantation with graft depleted of TCRalphabeta T cells and CD19 B cells. Transplant recipients were children who received TCRalphabeta/CD19-depleted allogeneic hematopoietic cell grafts.

The origin of this receptor is a female patient aged 2-10 years who had a stem cell transplant for aplastic anemia, so the T cells may come from the graft donor. The sample was PBMCs, mostly from graft donor cells, taken 180 days after TCRalphabeta/CD19-depleted stem cell transplant. This receptor chain uses TRBV20-1 and TRBJ1-3; confidence is insufficient to name the D gene. The nucleotide sequence reads TGCAGTGCTACGAGACGGGGTCCCTTCGGAAACACCATATATTTT. This encodes CSATRRGPFGNTIYF.